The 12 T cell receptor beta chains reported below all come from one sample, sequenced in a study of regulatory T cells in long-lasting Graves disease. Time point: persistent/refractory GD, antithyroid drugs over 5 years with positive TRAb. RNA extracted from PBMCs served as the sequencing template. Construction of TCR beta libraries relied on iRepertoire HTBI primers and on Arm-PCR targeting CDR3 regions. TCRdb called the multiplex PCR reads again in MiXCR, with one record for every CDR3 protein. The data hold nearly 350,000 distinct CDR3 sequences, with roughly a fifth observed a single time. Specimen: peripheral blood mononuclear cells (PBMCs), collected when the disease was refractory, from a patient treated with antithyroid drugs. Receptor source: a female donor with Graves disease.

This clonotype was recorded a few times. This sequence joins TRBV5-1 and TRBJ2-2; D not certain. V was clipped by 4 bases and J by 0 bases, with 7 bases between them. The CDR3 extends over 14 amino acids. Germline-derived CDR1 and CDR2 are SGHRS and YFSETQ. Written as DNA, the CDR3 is TGCGCCAGCAGCGGGTTAACGAACACCGGGGAGCTGTTTTTT. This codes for CASSGLTNTGELFF. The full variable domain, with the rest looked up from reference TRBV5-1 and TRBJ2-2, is KAGVTQTPRYLIKTRGQQVTLSCSPISGHRSVSWYQQTPGQGLQFLFEYFSETQRNKGNFPGRFSGRQFSNSRSEMNVSTLELGDSALYLCASSGLTNTGELFFGEGSRLTVL.

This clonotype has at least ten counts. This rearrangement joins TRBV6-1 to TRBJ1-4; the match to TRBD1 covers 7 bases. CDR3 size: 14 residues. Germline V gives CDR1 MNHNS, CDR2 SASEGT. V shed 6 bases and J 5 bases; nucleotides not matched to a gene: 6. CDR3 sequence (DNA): TGTGCCAGCAGCACCGGGACAGCAAATGAAAAACTGTTTTTT. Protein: CASSTGTANEKLFF.

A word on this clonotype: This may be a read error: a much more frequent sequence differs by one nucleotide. The chain's CDR3 is CASRGQLNAEAFF. CDR3 nucleotides: TGTGCCAGCAGAGGACAGTTGAACGCTGAAGCTTTCTTT. This chain connects TRBV6-2 or TRBV6-3 to TRBJ1-1; D perhaps matches TRBD1 (6 bases). CDR1 and CDR2 from the germline V gene are MNHEY and SVGEGT. This CDR3 is 13 amino acids long.

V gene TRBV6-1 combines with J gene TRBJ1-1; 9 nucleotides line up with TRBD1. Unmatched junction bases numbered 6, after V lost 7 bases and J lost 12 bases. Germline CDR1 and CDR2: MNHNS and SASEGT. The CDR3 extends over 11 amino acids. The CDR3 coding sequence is TGTGCCAGCACCGCGGACAGGGGAACTTTCTTT. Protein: CASTADRGTFF.

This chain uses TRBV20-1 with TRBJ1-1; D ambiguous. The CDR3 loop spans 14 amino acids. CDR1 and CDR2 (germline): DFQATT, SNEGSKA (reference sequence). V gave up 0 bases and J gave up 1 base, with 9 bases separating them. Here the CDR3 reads CSAREWRPNTEAFF. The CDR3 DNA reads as TGCAGTGCTAGAGAGTGGAGGCCGAACACTGAAGCTTTCTTT.

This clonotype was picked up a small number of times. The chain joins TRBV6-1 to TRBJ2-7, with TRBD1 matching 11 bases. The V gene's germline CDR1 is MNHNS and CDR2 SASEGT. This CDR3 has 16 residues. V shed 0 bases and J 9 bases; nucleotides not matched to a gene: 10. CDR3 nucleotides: TGTGCCAGCAGTGAAGCGGTAGGACAGGGGGCTATGTGGCAGTACTTC. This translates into CASSEAVGQGAMWQYF.

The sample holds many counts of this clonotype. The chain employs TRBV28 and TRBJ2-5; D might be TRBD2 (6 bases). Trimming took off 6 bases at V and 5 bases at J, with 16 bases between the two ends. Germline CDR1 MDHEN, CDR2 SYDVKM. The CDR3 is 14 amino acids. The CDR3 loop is CASSQDYGGETQYF. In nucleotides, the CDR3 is TGTGCCAGCAGCCAGGACTATGGGGGTGAGACCCAGTACTTC.

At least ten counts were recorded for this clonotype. This CDR3 is CASSFAMWGDTEAFF. The CDR3 nucleotides read TGTGCCAGCAGTTTCGCCATGTGGGGCGACACTGAAGCTTTCTTT. J is TRBJ1-1 and V is TRBV12-3 or TRBV12-4, with TRBD1 as a possible D gene (5 bases). This CDR3 spans 15 amino acids. V was trimmed by 3 bases and J by 3 bases, leaving 14 bases between them.

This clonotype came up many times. DNA for the CDR3: TGTGCCAGCAGTTTAGTTGAGGAATTGGTCACTGAAGCTTTCTTT. Its translation is CASSLVEELVTEAFF. The rearrangement joins TRBV12-3 or TRBV12-4 to TRBJ1-1; D unclear. V was cut by 1 base and J by 4 bases, with 13 bases left in between. The CDR3 has 15 amino acids.

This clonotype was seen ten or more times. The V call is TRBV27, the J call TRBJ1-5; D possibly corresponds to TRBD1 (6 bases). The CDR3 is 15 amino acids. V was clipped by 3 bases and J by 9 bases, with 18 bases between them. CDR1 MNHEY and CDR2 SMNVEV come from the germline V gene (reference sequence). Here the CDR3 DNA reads TGTGCCAGCAGTTTGGTATCGGGGGGCGGGTGGCCCCAGCATTTT. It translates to CASSLVSGGGWPQHF.

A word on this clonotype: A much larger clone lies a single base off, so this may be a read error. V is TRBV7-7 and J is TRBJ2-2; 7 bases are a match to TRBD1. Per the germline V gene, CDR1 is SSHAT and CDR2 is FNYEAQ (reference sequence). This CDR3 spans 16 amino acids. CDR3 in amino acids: CASSLAQGLNTRELFF. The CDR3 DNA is TGTGCTAGCAGCTTAGCACAGGGGCTGAACACCCGGGAGCTGTTTTTT.

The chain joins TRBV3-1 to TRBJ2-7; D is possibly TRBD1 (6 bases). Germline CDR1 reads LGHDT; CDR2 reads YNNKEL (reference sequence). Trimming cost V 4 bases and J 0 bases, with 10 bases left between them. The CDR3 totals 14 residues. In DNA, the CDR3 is TGTGCCAGCAGCCGAGGGACATCCTCCTACGAGCAGTACTTC. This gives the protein CASSRGTSSYEQYF.